A selection of T cell receptor beta chains follows, all from one sample in a study of yellow fever vaccine responses in identical twins. Each CDR3 protein is one row after TCRdb ran MiXCR on the RT-PCR reads. The sample has about 2,100 distinct CDR3 sequences; 60% to 80% are singletons. The specimen comprised T cells from blood (PBMCs), unsorted or a sorted subset (not recorded which), sampled before or after yellow fever vaccination (not recorded which). The receptors derive from a young woman who received the yellow fever vaccine. Both conserved end residues are part of each CDR3. The D gene is left open where the match is weak. Part of the rows lack a size; the others show once, few, many or a class for expanded clones.

CDR3 DNA: TGTGCCAGCAGTGGATCCACTAGCGGGTCTCGCCAGACCCAGTACTTC
CDR3 protein: CASSGSTSGSRQTQYF
V gene: TRBV2
D gene: TRBD2
clone size: NA
J gene: TRBJ2-5

CDR3 DNA: TGTGCCAGCAGTTCGAAGCGGGAGGGCGACTACAATGAGCAGTTCTTC
CDR3 protein: CASSSKREGDYNEQFF
V gene: TRBV4-2
D gene: TRBD2
clone size: NA
J gene: TRBJ2-1

CDR3 DNA: TGCAGTGCCCGCCCCGACAGGGAGAATCAGCCCCAGCATTTT
CDR3 protein: CSARPDRENQPQHF
V gene: TRBV20-1
D gene: TRBD1
clone size: NA
J gene: TRBJ1-5

CDR3 DNA: TGCAGCGGTCTGGGGACAGGGGCTGAAGCTTTCTTT
CDR3 protein: CSGLGTGAEAFF
V gene: TRBV29-1
D gene: TRBD1
clone size: NA
J gene: TRBJ1-1

CDR3 DNA: TGCGCCAGCAGTGATCCGGGCGGTGGCAATGAGCAGTTCTTC
CDR3 protein: CASSDPGGGNEQFF
V gene: TRBV10-2
D gene: NA
clone size: NA
J gene: TRBJ2-1

CDR3 DNA: TGTGCCACCAGCGCCCAAGCGGGAGTGGCCTACGAGCAGTACTTC
CDR3 protein: CATSAQAGVAYEQYF
V gene: TRBV15
D gene: TRBD2
clone size: NA
J gene: TRBJ2-7

CDR3 DNA: TGTGCCAGCAGTTGGGGGAATCCGTCCTACGAGCAGTACTTC
CDR3 protein: CASSWGNPSYEQYF
V gene: TRBV11-3
D gene: NA
clone size: NA
J gene: TRBJ2-7

CDR3 DNA: TGTGCCACCAGCACCCGACAGGGGCTCTCCTACAATGAGCAGTTCTTC
CDR3 protein: CATSTRQGLSYNEQFF
V gene: TRBV15
D gene: TRBD1
clone size: NA
J gene: TRBJ2-1

CDR3 DNA: TGTGCCACCAGCAAGAACCGGGACACACACTCCTACGAGCAGTACTTC
CDR3 protein: CATSKNRDTHSYEQYF
V gene: TRBV15
D gene: NA
clone size: NA
J gene: TRBJ2-7

CDR3 DNA: TGTGCCAGCAGTGTGGCAGGGGGCCCCCCAGAGACCCAGTACTTC
CDR3 protein: CASSVAGGPPETQYF
V gene: TRBV2
D gene: TRBD1
clone size: once
J gene: TRBJ2-5

CDR3 DNA: TGTGCTAGAAACGATAGCGGGGAGTACAATGAGCAGTTCTTC
CDR3 protein: CARNDSGEYNEQFF
V gene: TRBV12-5
D gene: TRBD2
clone size: NA
J gene: TRBJ2-1

CDR3 DNA: TGTGCCAGCAGGGGACTAGCGGGGGGGCCCGATGAGCAGTTCTTC
CDR3 protein: CASRGLAGGPDEQFF
V gene: TRBV12-3/TRBV12-4
D gene: TRBD2
clone size: NA
J gene: TRBJ2-1

CDR3 DNA: TGCGCCAGCAGCCGTGACATTCCCCCCTACAATGAGCAGTTCTTC
CDR3 protein: CASSRDIPPYNEQFF
V gene: TRBV5-1
D gene: NA
clone size: NA
J gene: TRBJ2-1

CDR3 DNA: TGCGCCAGCAGCCAAGATGCCGTGGGGGGGGGCACTGAAGCTTTCTTT
CDR3 protein: CASSQDAVGGGTEAFF
V gene: TRBV4-1
D gene: NA
clone size: NA
J gene: TRBJ1-1

CDR3 DNA: TGTGCCAGCAGCGCCGGGGGACAGTCCGGGGAGCTGTTTTTT
CDR3 protein: CASSAGGQSGELFF
V gene: TRBV6-4
D gene: NA
clone size: NA
J gene: TRBJ2-2

CDR3 DNA: TGTGCCACCAGTCCCTACGACTCCTACAATGAGCAGTTCTTC
CDR3 protein: CATSPYDSYNEQFF
V gene: TRBV24-1
D gene: NA
clone size: NA
J gene: TRBJ2-1

CDR3 DNA: TGTGCTAGCAGCCCGGTCTCGAACACTGAAGCTTTCTTT
CDR3 protein: CASSPVSNTEAFF
V gene: TRBV7-7
D gene: NA
clone size: NA
J gene: TRBJ1-1

CDR3 DNA: TGTGCCAGCAGCGTAGAGACAGGGAACTACAATGAGCAGTTCTTC
CDR3 protein: CASSVETGNYNEQFF
V gene: TRBV9
D gene: TRBD1
clone size: NA
J gene: TRBJ2-1

CDR3 DNA: TGTGCCAGCAGCCAAGGAGGGACGGAAGACTATGGCTACACCTTC
CDR3 protein: CASSQGGTEDYGYTF
V gene: TRBV4-2
D gene: NA
clone size: NA
J gene: TRBJ1-2

CDR3 DNA: TGCGCCAGCAGCCAAGAACGGTGGGGCACCTATGGCTACACCTTC
CDR3 protein: CASSQERWGTYGYTF
V gene: TRBV4-1
D gene: NA
clone size: NA
J gene: TRBJ1-2

CDR3 DNA: TGTGCCAGCACCTCCCAGGGTAGCGGTTACGAGCAGTACTTC
CDR3 protein: CASTSQGSGYEQYF
V gene: TRBV13
D gene: NA
clone size: NA
J gene: TRBJ2-7

CDR3 DNA: TGCGCCAGCAGCGAACCGGGACAGTATAATTCACCCCTCCACTTT
CDR3 protein: CASSEPGQYNSPLHF
V gene: TRBV5-1
D gene: TRBD1
clone size: NA
J gene: TRBJ1-6

CDR3 DNA: TGTGCCAGCAGCTCTGACGCTATTGAGCAGTTCTTC
CDR3 protein: CASSSDAIEQFF
V gene: TRBV7-6
D gene: NA
clone size: NA
J gene: TRBJ2-1